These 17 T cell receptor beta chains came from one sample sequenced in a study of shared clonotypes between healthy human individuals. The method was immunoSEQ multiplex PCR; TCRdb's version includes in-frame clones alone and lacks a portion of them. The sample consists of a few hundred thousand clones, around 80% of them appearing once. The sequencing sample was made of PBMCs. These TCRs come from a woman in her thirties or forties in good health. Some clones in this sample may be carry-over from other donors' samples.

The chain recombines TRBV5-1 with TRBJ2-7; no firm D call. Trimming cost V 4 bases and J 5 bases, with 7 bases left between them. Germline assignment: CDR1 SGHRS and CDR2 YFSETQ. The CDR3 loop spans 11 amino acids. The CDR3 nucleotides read TGCGCCAGCAGCCTGCAGAACGAGCAGTACTTC. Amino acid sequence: CASSLQNEQYF.

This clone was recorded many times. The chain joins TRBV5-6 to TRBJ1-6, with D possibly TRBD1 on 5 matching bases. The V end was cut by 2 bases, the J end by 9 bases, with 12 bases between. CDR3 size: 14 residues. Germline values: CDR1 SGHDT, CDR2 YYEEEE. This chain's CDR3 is CASSLGVSGSPLHF. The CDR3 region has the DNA TGTGCCAGCAGCTTAGGGGTATCGGGTTCACCCCTCCACTTT.

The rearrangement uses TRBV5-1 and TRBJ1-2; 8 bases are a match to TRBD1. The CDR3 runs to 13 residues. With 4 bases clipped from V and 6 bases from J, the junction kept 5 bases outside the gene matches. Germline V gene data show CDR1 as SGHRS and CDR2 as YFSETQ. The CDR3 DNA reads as TGCGCCAGCAGCCCCTGGACAGGGAATGGCTACACCTTC. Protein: CASSPWTGNGYTF.

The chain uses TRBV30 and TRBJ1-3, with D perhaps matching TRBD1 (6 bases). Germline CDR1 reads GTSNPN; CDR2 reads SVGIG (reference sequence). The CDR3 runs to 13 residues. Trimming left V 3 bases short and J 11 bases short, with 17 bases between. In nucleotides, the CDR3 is TGTGCCTGGAGGTCGGCGGAATGGGGGCCCATATATTTT. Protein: CAWRSAEWGPIYF.

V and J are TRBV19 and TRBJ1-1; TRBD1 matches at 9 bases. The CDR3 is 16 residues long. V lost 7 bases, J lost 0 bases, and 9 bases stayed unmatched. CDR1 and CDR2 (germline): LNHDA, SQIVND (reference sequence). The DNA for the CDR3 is TGTGCCAGTACCCCAACAGGGGGCAGCATGAACACTGAAGCTTTCTTT. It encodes CASTPTGGSMNTEAFF.

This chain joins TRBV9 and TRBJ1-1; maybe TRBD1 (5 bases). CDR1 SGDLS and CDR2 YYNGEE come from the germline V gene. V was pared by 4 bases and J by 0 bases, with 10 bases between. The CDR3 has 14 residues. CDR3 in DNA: TGTGCCAGCAGCACAGACAGCTTGAACACTGAAGCTTTCTTT. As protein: CASSTDSLNTEAFF.

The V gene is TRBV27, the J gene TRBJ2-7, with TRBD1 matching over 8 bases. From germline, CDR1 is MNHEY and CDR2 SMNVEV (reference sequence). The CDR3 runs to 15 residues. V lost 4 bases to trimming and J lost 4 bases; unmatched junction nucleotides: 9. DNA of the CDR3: TGTGCCAGCAGTTCTCCTCCCCGACAGGGGTACGAGCAGTACTTC. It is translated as CASSSPPRQGYEQYF.

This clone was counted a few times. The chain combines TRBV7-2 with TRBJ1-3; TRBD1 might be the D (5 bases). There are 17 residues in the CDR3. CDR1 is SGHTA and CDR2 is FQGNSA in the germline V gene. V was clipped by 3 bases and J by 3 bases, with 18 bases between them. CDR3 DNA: TGTGCCAGCAGCTTTCCCTTTCAGGGTCCGAATGGAAACACCATATATTTT. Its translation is CASSFPFQGPNGNTIYF.

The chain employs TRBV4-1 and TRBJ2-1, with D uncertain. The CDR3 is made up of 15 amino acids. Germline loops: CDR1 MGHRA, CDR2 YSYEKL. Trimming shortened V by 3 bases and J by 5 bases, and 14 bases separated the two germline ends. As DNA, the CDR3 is TGCGCCAGCAGCCACCACGGGCCCTGGAACAATGAGCAGTTCTTC. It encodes CASSHHGPWNNEQFF.

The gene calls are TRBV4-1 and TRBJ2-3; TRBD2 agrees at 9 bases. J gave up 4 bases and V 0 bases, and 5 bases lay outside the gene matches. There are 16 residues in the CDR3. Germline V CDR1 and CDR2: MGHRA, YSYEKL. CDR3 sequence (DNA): TGCGCCAGCAGCCAAGAGCGGGAGGGCCGATCAGATACGCAGTATTTT. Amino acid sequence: CASSQEREGRSDTQYF.

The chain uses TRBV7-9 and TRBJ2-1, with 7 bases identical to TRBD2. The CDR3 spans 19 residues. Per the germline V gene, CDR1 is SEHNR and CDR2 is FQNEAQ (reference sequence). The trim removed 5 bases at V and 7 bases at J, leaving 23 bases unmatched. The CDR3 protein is CASSRVVWREPNIGNEQFF. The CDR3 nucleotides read TGTGCCAGCAGCCGAGTAGTCTGGCGGGAGCCCAATATAGGGAATGAGCAGTTCTTC.

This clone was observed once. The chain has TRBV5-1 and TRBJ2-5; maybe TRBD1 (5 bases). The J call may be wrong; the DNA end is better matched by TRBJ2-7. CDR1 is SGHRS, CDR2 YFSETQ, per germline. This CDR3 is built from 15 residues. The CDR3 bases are TGCGCCAGCAGCCCCCAGGGCTCAAGGCCCTACGAGCAGTACTTC. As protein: CASSPQGSRPYEQYF.

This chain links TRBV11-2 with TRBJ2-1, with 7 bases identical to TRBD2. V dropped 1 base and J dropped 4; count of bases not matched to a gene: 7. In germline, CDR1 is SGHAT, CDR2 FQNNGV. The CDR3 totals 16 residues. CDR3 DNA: TGTGCCAGCAGCTTAGTTTCTAGCGGAGCTTACAATGAGCAGTTCTTC. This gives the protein CASSLVSSGAYNEQFF. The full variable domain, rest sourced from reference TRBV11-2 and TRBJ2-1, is EAGVAQSPRYKIIEKRQSVAFWCNPISGHATLYWYQQILGQGPKLLIQFQNNGVVDDSQLPKDRFSAERLKGVDSTLKIQPAKLEDSAVYLCASSLVSSGAYNEQFFGPGTRLTVL.

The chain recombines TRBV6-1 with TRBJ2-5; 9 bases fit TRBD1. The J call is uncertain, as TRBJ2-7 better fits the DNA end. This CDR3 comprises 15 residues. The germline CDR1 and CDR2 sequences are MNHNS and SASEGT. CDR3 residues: CASSVSGTGSYEQYF. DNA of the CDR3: TGTGCCAGCAGTGTGTCCGGGACAGGGTCGTACGAGCAGTACTTC.

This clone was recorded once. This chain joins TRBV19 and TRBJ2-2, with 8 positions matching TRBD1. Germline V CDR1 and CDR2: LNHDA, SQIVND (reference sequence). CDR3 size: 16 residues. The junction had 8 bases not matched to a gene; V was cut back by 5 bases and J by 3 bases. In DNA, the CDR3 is TGTGCCAGTAGTTCTTGGCAGGGGGCGTACACCGGGGAGCTGTTTTTT. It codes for CASSSWQGAYTGELFF.

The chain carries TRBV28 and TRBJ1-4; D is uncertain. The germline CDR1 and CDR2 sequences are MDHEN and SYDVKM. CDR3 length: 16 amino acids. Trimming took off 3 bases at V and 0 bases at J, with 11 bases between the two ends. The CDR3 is CASSLDFGATNEKLFF. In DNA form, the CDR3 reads TGTGCCAGCAGTTTGGATTTTGGGGCAACTAATGAAAAACTGTTTTTT. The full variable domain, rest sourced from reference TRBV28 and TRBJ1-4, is DVKVTQSSRYLVKRTGEKVFLECVQDMDHENMFWYRQDPGLGLRLIYFSYDVKMKEKGDIPEGYSVSREKKERFSLILESASTNQTSMYLCASSLDFGATNEKLFFGSGTQLSVL.

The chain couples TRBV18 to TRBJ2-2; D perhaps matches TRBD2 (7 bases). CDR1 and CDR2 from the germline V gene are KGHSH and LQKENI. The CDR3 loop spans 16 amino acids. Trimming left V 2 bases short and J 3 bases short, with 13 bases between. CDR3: CASSPRGGSDTGELFF. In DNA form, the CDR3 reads TGTGCCAGCTCACCAAGGGGGGGCAGTGACACCGGGGAGCTGTTTTTT.